Below, 7 T cell receptor beta chains from the same sample are listed, as sequenced in a study of early T cells in non-severe SARS-CoV-2 infection. Using its own MiXCR run on the 5' RACE reads, TCRdb lists one record per CDR3 protein. The data show fewer than 60,000 distinct CDR3 sequences, roughly 9.2% seen once. Sequenced: whole blood. Receptors were obtained from an adult who was a healthcare worker with PCR-confirmed SARS-CoV-2 infection or an uninfected control (not recorded which).

Ten or more counts support this clonotype. The chain recombines TRBV19 with TRBJ1-2; D gene unclear. The CDR3 length is 14 residues. The V end lost 7 bases, the J end lost 3 bases, and 15 bases lay between the germline ends. Germline V CDR1 and CDR2: LNHDA, SQIVND (reference sequence). CDR3 DNA sequence: TGTGCCAGTAACATCATCGGGCAGGACTATGGCTACACCTTC. Protein: CASNIIGQDYGYTF.

This clonotype has a count of ten or more. The V call is TRBV19, the J call TRBJ2-2; no definite D call. V lost 6 bases and J lost 1, with 6 bases in between. The CDR3 is made up of 13 amino acids. Germline CDR1 is LNHDA and CDR2 is SQIVND (reference sequence). CDR3 in DNA: TGTGCCAGTAGGACATTGAACACCGGGGAGCTGTTTTTT. It codes for CASRTLNTGELFF.

This clonotype was observed many times. The V gene is TRBV12-1, the J gene TRBJ2-7; the table gives TRBD2 as D, unverified against the DNA. TRBV12-1 is listed as a pseudogene. The CDR3 has 14 amino acids. CDR3 residues: CASSFEGGEGEQYF. The CDR3 DNA reads as TGTGCCAGCAGCTTTGAAGGTGGGGAGGGCGAGCAGTACTTC.

The table lists this clonotype with many counts. The rearrangement joins TRBV3-1 to TRBJ1-1, with D possibly TRBD1 on 6 matching bases. In germline, CDR1 is LGHDT, CDR2 YNNKEL (reference sequence). This CDR3 region has 14 residues. The V gene lost 4 bases and the J gene lost 4 bases, with 13 bases spanning the gap. CDR3 sequence (DNA): TGTGCCAGCAGCCGATTACAGGGTAGCACTGAAGCTTTCTTT. It is translated as CASSRLQGSTEAFF. Full variable domain (rest looked up from reference TRBV3-1 and TRBJ1-1): DTAVSQTPKYLVTQMGNDKSIKCEQNLGHDTMYWYKQDSKKFLKIMFSYNNKELIINETVPNRFSPKSPDKAHLNLHINSLELGDSAVYFCASSRLQGSTEAFFGQGTRLTVV.

J is TRBJ2-1 and V is TRBV29-1, with a possible D match to TRBD2 (6 bases). V lost 2 bases to trimming and J lost 6 bases, with 11 bases between them. The length of the CDR3 is 13 residues. CDR1 is SQVTM, CDR2 ANQGSEA, per germline. DNA of the CDR3: TGCAGCGTTGAATGGCTAGCGTCCAATGAGCAGTTCTTC. This sequence encodes CSVEWLASNEQFF.

This clonotype has at least ten counts. J is TRBJ2-7 and V is TRBV20-1, with D possibly TRBD2 on 5 matching bases. Germline CDR1 and CDR2: DFQATT and SNEGSKA (reference sequence). V lost 3 bases and J 3 bases, leaving 9 bases between the germline ends. The CDR3 sequence is 12 residues long. Here the CDR3 DNA reads TGCAGTGCTAGTGGACTCGGCTACGAGCAGTACTTC. Translation: CSASGLGYEQYF.

This clonotype occurred many times. This chain joins TRBV6-5 and TRBJ2-7; 12 bases map to TRBD2. The CDR3 is made up of 15 amino acids. Germline V CDR1 and CDR2: MNHEY, SVGAGI. The V segment lost 4 bases and the J segment 4 bases; nucleotides outside the gene matches: 5. DNA for the CDR3: TGTGCCAGCAGTTCCCCGGGACTAGCGGGTTACGAGCAGTACTTC. Protein: CASSSPGLAGYEQYF.